Following are 26 T cell receptor beta chains from one sample sequenced in a study of T cells expressing NK-cell markers (dated by TCRdb to the early 2020s). The receptor library was made with 5' RACE. Instrument on record: Illumina HiSeq 2000. TCRdb reprocessed the public reads and reports one entry per CDR3 protein sequence, without DNA. The sample table records 250,000 to 300,000 distinct CDR3 sequences. The ten most abundant clones make up around 4.3% of the sample. The sequenced sample consisted of blood T cells: a sorted CD56 or NKG2C T cell subset, CD4+ or CD8+ T cells, or bulk PBMC T cells (not recorded which). These receptors were obtained from a woman aged 18-70 years in good health.

V gene TRBV12-3 or TRBV12-4 combines with J gene TRBJ1-5. The CDR3 length is 14 residues. This CDR3 is CASSPDGGNQPQHF.

This chain links TRBV7-3 with TRBJ2-1; as DNA is missing, the TRBD2 call by TCRdb cannot be tested. CDR1 and CDR2 (germline): SGHTA, FQGTGA. This CDR3 contains 15 residues. The CDR3 protein is CASSSLGSPGNEQFF. Full variable domain (outside the CDR3, taken from reference TRBV7-3 and TRBJ2-1): GAGVSQTPSNKVTEKGKYVELRCDPISGHTALYWYRQSLGQGPEFLIYFQGTGAADDSGLPNDRFFAVRPEGSVSTLKIQRTERGDSAVYLCASSSLGSPGNEQFFGPGTRLTVL.

The CDR3 is CASSLGRAALYGYTF. The V call is TRBV12-3 or TRBV12-4, the J call TRBJ1-2; TCRdb's D call, TRBD1, is unchecked because there is no DNA. The CDR3 contains 15 residues.

The gene calls are TRBV3-1 and TRBJ2-4; TCRdb names TRBD1, which stays unverified in the absence of DNA. The CDR3 length is 19 residues. Germline V gene lookup returns CDR1 LGHDT and CDR2 YNNKEL (reference sequence). This CDR3 is CASSQDGVGGTDLKNIQYF.

The V call is TRBV20-1, the J call TRBJ1-5; TCRdb's D gene call, TRBD1, goes unchecked for lack of DNA. Germline-derived CDR1 and CDR2 are DFQATT and SNEGSKA (reference sequence). The CDR3 has 16 amino acids. The CDR3 here is CSASYIQGMWNQPQHF.

This chain links TRBV27 with TRBJ2-5; the D call of TRBD1 rests on TCRdb alone, since no DNA is present to check it. This CDR3 is built from 17 residues. The germline V gene encodes CDR1 MNHEY and CDR2 SMNVEV (reference sequence). The CDR3 loop reads CASSKMGDGFYQETQYF.

The rearrangement links TRBV12-3 or TRBV12-4 to TRBJ2-1; TCRdb lists TRBD2, though no DNA is available to test this call. This CDR3 region has 16 residues. The CDR3 spells CASSLRSGSSYNEQFF.

The chain employs TRBV4-3 and TRBJ2-3; TCRdb's D gene call, TRBD2, goes unchecked for lack of DNA. Looked up from germline, CDR1 is LGHNA and CDR2 is YSLEER. This CDR3 has 19 amino acids. This CDR3 is CASSRRREREMMGTDTQYF.

V and J are TRBV4-3 and TRBJ2-3; TCRdb names TRBD1, which stays unverified in the absence of DNA. The CDR3 contains 14 residues. Germline V lookup: CDR1 LGHNA, CDR2 YSLEER. CDR3 sequence reads: CASSWGGTTDTQYF.

The chain is built from TRBV5-1 and TRBJ1-6; TCRdb names TRBD1, which stays unverified in the absence of DNA. Germline CDR1 reads SGHRS; CDR2 reads YFSETQ. The CDR3 spans 15 residues. The CDR3 sequence: CASSLAGQDNSPLHF.

The V and J genes are TRBV20-1 and TRBJ1-4. Germline loops: CDR1 DFQATT, CDR2 SNEGSKA (reference sequence). The CDR3 contains 14 residues. The CDR3 spells CSARDRGFGEKLFF.

V and J are TRBV5-1 and TRBJ2-1; TCRdb proposes TRBD2, but this gene call is untestable without DNA. The CDR3 runs to 17 residues. Germline CDR1 and CDR2: SGHRS and YFSETQ. CDR3 protein: CASSSRLASSSYNEQFF.

This sequence joins TRBV5-6 and TRBJ1-2. This CDR3 spans 14 amino acids. Germline CDR1 and CDR2: SGHDT and YYEEEE. CDR3 residues: CASSPKSLGYGYTF. The whole variable domain, remainder taken from reference TRBV5-6 and TRBJ1-2, is DAGVTQSPTHLIKTRGQQVTLRCSPKSGHDTVSWYQQALGQGPQFIFQYYEEEERQRGNFPDRFSGHQFPNYSSELNVNALLLGDSALYLCASSPKSLGYGYTFGSGTRLTVV.

The gene calls are TRBV6-1 and TRBJ2-7; TCRdb lists TRBD2, though no DNA is available to test this call. CDR1 and CDR2 (germline): MNHNS, SASEGT. The CDR3 loop spans 16 amino acids. This chain's CDR3 is CASSPRGVGGTYEQYF.

V and J are TRBV29-1 and TRBJ2-5; TCRdb names TRBD2, which stays unverified in the absence of DNA. This CDR3 contains 15 residues. In germline, CDR1 is SQVTM, CDR2 ANQGSEA. The CDR3: CSVLGSGRYQETQYF.

CDR3 in amino acids: CASSQHTGADADTQYF. V and J are TRBV4-2 and TRBJ2-3; the TCRdb D gene call, TRBD1, has no DNA to confirm it. The CDR3 length is 16 residues. CDR1 is LGHNA, CDR2 YNFKEQ, per germline.

The CDR3 protein is CASSPYRADTEAFF. V usage is TRBV18 and J usage is TRBJ1-1; TCRdb outputs TRBD1, but without DNA this stays unchecked. The CDR3 runs to 14 residues. From germline, CDR1 is KGHSH and CDR2 LQKENI.

The chain employs TRBV3-1 and TRBJ1-4; checking the TCRdb D call of TRBD1 is not possible without DNA. There are 14 residues in the CDR3. The germline V gene encodes CDR1 LGHDT and CDR2 YNNKEL (reference sequence). The CDR3 reads CASSQEPLGEATKF.

The V call is TRBV19, the J call TRBJ1-4; the D gene TCRdb calls, TRBD1, cannot be checked with no DNA. The CDR3 totals 14 residues. Looked up from germline, CDR1 is LNHDA and CDR2 is SQIVND (reference sequence). CDR3 sequence: CASSSPGGEEKLFF.

The rearrangement links TRBV9 to TRBJ2-3; the D gene TCRdb calls, TRBD2, cannot be checked with no DNA. CDR1 and CDR2 (germline): SGDLS, YYNGEE. This CDR3 has 16 amino acids. CDR3 residues: CASSASSGGAIDTQYF.

This chain links TRBV19 with TRBJ1-1; TCRdb proposes TRBD1, but this gene call is untestable without DNA. The CDR3 has 16 residues. The V gene's germline CDR1 is LNHDA and CDR2 SQIVND (reference sequence). This chain's CDR3 is CASRPHGRQMNTEAFF.

This chain links TRBV12-3 or TRBV12-4 with TRBJ2-3; TCRdb outputs TRBD1, but without DNA this stays unchecked. This CDR3 is built from 15 residues. CDR3 sequence reads: CASRYRGSSTDTQYF.

The V and J genes are TRBV20-1 and TRBJ1-2; lacking DNA, the TRBD1 call made by TCRdb goes unchecked. In germline, CDR1 is DFQATT, CDR2 SNEGSKA (reference sequence). The CDR3 has 13 amino acids. CDR3 sequence reads: CSLPLQGKGGYTF.

This rearrangement joins TRBV7-2 to TRBJ2-3. This CDR3 spans 12 amino acids. The germline gives CDR1 SGHTA, CDR2 FQGNSA. The CDR3 loop reads CATEHFTDTQYF. The whole variable domain, remainder taken from reference TRBV7-2 and TRBJ2-3, is GAGVSQSPSNKVTEKGKDVELRCDPISGHTALYWYRQSLGQGLEFLIYFQGNSAPDKSGLPSDRFSAERTGGSVSTLTIQRTQQEDSAVYLCATEHFTDTQYFGPGTRLTVL.

The chain couples TRBV20-1 to TRBJ1-1; TCRdb indicates TRBD1, and absent DNA this call remains unverified. The CDR3 is 14 residues long. CDR1 and CDR2 from the germline V gene are DFQATT and SNEGSKA (reference sequence). CDR3 amino acids: CSAREPWGGTEAFF.

This chain joins TRBV20-1 and TRBJ1-4; TCRdb's assignment of TRBD1 cannot be checked, as there is no DNA. CDR1 DFQATT and CDR2 SNEGSKA come from the germline V gene (reference sequence). The CDR3 runs 13 residues. CDR3 region: CSASVREGEKLFF.